One sample yielded the 3 T cell receptor beta chains listed below, sequenced in a study of T cell repertoires in cytomegalovirus infection. TCRdb fed the reads into MiXCR, producing one record per CDR3 protein. The sample contains just under 550,000 distinct CDR3 sequences, roughly 29% of which appear only once. The sample was PBMCs. These receptor sequences come from a human donor in good health (CMV status not recorded). Some clones in this sample may be carry-over from other donors' samples.

The J gene is TRBJ1-3, the V gene TRBV6-4, with 7 bases matching TRBD1. The CDR3 is 13 amino acids. V lost 6 bases to trimming and J lost 11 bases; unmatched junction nucleotides: 10. Germline CDR1 and CDR2: MRHNA and SNTAGT. The CDR3 DNA reads TGTGCCAGCAGATACAGGGGAGATCTGGCCATATATTTT. Amino acids: CASRYRGDLAIYF.

A few counts support this clonotype. This rearrangement joins TRBV7-2 to TRBJ1-1; possibly TRBD1 for D (5 bases). The germline V and J ends were trimmed by 1 base and 6 bases, with 12 bases remaining between them. The germline V gene encodes CDR1 SGHTA and CDR2 FQGNSA. The CDR3 contains 14 residues. The CDR3 reads CASSLEQGRAEAFF. The CDR3 DNA reads TGTGCCAGCAGCTTAGAGCAGGGTCGGGCTGAAGCTTTCTTT.

This chain connects TRBV6-1 to TRBJ2-2, with unresolved D. Trimming pared 5 bases from V and 4 bases from J, leaving 11 bases between. Germline loops: CDR1 MNHNS, CDR2 SASEGT. The CDR3 is made up of 14 amino acids. CDR3 loop: CASSYSRGTGELFF. CDR3 coding DNA: TGTGCCAGCAGTTACAGTCGTGGCACCGGGGAGCTGTTTTTT.